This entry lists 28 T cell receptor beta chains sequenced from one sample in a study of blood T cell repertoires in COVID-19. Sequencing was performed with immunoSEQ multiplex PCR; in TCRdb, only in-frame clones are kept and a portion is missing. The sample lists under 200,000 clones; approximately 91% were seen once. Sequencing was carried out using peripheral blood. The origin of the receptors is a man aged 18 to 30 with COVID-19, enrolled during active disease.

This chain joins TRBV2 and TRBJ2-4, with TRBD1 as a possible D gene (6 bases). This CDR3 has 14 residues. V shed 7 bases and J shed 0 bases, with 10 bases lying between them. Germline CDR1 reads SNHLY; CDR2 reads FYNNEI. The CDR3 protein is CASKGDLAKNIQYF. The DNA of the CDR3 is TGTGCCAGCAAGGGGGATTTAGCCAAAAACATTCAGTACTTC.

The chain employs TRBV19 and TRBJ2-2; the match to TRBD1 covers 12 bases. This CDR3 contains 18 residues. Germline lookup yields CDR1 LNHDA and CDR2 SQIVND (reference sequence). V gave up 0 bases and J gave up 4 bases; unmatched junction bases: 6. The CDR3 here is CASSIDRDRGLITGELFF. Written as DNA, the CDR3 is TGTGCCAGTAGTATAGACCGGGACAGGGGGCTTATCACCGGGGAGCTGTTTTTT.

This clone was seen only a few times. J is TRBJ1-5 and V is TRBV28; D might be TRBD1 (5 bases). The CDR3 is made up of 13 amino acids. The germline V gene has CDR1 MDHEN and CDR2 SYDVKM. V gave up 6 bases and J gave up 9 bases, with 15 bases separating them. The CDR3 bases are TGTGCCAGCAGGCCTTCAGGGTCTGGGCCCCAGCATTTT. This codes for CASRPSGSGPQHF.

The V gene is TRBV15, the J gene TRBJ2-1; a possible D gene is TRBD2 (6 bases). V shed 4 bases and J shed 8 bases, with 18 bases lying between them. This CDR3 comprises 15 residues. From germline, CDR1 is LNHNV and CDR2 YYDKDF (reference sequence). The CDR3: CATSIPGLGGHEQFF. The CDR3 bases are TGTGCCACCAGCATCCCGGGACTGGGAGGCCATGAGCAGTTCTTC.

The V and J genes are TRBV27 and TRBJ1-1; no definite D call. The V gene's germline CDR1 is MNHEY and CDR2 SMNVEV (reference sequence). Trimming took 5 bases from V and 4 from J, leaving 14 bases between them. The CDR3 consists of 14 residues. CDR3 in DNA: TGTGCCAGCAGTCTCTTCAAAGGGAGCACTGAAGCTTTCTTT. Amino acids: CASSLFKGSTEAFF.

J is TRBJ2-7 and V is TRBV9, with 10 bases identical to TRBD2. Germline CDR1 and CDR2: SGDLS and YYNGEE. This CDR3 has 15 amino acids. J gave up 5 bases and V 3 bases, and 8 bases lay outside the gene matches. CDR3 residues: CASSAASGRGNEQYF. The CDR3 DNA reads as TGTGCCAGCAGCGCTGCCAGCGGGAGGGGGAACGAGCAGTACTTC.

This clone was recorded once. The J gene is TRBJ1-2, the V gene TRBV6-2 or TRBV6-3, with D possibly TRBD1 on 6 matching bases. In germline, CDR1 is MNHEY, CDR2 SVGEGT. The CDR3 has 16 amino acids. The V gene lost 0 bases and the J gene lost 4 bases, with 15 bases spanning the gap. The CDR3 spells CASSYSHRAVTYGYTF. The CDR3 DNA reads TGTGCCAGCAGTTACTCGCACAGGGCTGTTACCTATGGCTACACCTTC.

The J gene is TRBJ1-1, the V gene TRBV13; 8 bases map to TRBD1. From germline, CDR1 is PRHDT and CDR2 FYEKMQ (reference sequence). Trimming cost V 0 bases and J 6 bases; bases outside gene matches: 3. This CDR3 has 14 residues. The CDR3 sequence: CASSLGTGVAEAFF. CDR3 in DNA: TGTGCCAGCAGCTTAGGGACAGGGGTGGCTGAAGCTTTCTTT.

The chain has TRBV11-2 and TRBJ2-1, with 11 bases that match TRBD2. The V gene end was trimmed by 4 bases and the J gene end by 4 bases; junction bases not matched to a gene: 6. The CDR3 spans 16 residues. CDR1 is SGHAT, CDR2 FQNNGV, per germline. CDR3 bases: TGTGCCAGCAGCTCGATTAGCGGGAGGGCTTACAATGAGCAGTTCTTC. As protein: CASSSISGRAYNEQFF.

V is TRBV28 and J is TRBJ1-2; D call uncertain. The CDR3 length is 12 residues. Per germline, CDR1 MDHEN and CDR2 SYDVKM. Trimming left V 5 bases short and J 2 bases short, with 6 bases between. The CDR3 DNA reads TGTGCCAGCAGTAGAGGGAACTATGGCTACACCTTC. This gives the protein CASSRGNYGYTF.

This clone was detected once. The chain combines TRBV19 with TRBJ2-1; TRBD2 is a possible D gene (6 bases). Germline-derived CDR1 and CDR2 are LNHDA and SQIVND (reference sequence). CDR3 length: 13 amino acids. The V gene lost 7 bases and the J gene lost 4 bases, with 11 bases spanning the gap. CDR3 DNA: TGTGCCAGTACCTCCGGACTATACAATGAGCAGTTCTTC. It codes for CASTSGLYNEQFF.

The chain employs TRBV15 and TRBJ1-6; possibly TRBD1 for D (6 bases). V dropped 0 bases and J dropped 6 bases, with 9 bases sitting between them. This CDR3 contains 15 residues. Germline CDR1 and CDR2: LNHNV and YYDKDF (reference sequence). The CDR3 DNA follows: TGTGCCACCAGCAGAGATCGGGGGGCTAATTCACCCCTCCACTTT. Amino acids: CATSRDRGANSPLHF.

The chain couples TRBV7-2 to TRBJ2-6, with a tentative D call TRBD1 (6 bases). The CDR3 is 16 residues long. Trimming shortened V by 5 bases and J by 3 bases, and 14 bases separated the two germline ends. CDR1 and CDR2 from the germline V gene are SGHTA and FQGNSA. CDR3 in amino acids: CASSPTGNFGANVLTF. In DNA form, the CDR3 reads TGTGCCAGCAGCCCAACAGGGAACTTTGGGGCCAACGTCCTGACTTTC. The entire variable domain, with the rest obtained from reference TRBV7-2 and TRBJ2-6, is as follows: GAGVSQSPSNKVTEKGKDVELRCDPISGHTALYWYRQSLGQGLEFLIYFQGNSAPDKSGLPSDRFSAERTGGSVSTLTIQRTQQEDSAVYLCASSPTGNFGANVLTFGAGSRLTVL.

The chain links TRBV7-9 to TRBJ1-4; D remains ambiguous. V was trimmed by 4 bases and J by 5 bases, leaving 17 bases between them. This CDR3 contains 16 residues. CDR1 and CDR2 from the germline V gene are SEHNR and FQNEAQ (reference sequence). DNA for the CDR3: TGTGCCAGCAGCTCCACGAACGCGGGCCGAAATGAAAAACTGTTTTTT. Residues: CASSSTNAGRNEKLFF.

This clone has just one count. The CDR3 bases are TGTGCCAGCAGCTTACCGGACAGGCCGTACTATGGCTACACCTTC. The encoded protein is CASSLPDRPYYGYTF. The rearrangement joins TRBV5-5 to TRBJ1-2; 7 bases map to TRBD1. The CDR3 covers 15 residues. The V gene end was trimmed by 2 bases and the J gene end by 3 bases; junction bases not matched to a gene: 7. Germline CDR1 SGHKS, CDR2 YYEKEE (reference sequence).

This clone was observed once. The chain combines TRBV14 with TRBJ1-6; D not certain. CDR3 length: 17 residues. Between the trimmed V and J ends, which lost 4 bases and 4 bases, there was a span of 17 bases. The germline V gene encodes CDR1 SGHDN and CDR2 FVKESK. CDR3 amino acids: CASSPGRPRAYNSPLHF. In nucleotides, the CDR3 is TGTGCCAGCAGCCCGGGGAGGCCCCGAGCATATAATTCACCCCTCCACTTT.

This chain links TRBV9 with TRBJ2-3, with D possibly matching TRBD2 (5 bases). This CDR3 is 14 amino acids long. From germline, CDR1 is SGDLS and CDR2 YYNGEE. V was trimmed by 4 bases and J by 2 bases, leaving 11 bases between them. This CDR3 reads CASSPGTDTDTQYF. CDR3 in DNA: TGTGCCAGCAGCCCGGGAACAGACACAGATACGCAGTATTTT.

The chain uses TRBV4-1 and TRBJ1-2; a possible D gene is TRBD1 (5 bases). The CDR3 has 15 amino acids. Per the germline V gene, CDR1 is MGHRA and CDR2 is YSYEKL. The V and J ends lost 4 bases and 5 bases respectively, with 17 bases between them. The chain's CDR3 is CASSLRQGAGYGYTF. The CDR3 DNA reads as TGCGCCAGCAGCCTTCGCCAGGGTGCTGGGTATGGCTACACCTTC.

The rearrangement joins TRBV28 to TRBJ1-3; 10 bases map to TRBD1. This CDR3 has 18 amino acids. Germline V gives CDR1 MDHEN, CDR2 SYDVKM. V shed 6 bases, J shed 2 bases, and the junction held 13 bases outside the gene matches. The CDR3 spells CASSAPGTGERAGNTIYF. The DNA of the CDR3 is TGTGCCAGCAGCGCGCCCGGGACAGGGGAGAGGGCTGGAAACACCATATATTTT.

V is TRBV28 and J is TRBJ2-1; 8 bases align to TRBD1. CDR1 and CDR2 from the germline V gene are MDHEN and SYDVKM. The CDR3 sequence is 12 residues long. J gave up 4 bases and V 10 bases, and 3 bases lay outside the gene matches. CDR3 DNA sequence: TGTGCCACCGGGACAGGATACAATGAGCAGTTCTTC. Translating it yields CATGTGYNEQFF.

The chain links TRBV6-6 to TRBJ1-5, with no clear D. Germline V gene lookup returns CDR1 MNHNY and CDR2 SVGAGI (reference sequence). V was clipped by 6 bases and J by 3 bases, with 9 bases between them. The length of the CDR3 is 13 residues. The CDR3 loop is CASSGGLNQPQHF. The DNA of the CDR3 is TGTGCCAGCAGCGGCGGGCTCAATCAGCCCCAGCATTTT.

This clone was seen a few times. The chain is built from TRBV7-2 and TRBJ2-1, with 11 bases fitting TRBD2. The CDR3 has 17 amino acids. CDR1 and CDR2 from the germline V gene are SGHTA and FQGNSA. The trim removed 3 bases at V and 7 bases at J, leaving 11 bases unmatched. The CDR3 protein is CASSFASTSGKTNEQFF. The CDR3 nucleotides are TGTGCCAGCAGCTTCGCCTCGACTAGCGGGAAGACGAATGAGCAGTTCTTC.

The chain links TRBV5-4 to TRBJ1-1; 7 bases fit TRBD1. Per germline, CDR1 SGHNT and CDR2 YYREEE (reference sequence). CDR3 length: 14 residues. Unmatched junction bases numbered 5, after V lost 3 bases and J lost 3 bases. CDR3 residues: CASSSDRTYTEAFF. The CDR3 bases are TGTGCCAGCAGCTCGGACAGGACGTACACTGAAGCTTTCTTT.

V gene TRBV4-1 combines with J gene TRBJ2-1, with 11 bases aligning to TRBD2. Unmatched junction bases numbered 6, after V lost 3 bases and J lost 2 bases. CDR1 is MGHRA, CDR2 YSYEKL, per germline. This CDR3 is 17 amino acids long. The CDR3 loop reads CASSHDSGRVTYNEQFF. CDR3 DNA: TGCGCCAGCAGCCACGATAGCGGGAGGGTAACCTACAATGAGCAGTTCTTC.

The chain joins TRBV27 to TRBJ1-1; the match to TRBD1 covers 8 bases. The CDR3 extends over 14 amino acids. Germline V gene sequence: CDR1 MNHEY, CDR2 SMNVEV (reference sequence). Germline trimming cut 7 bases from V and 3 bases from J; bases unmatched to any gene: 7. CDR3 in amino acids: CASIPGGVDTEAFF. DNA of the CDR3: TGTGCCAGCATCCCAGGGGGCGTAGACACTGAAGCTTTCTTT.

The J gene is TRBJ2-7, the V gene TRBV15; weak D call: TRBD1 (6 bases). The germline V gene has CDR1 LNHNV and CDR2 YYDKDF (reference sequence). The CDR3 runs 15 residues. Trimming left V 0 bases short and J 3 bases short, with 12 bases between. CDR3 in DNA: TGTGCCACCAGCAGAGACCGACAGGTCGGCTACGAGCAGTACTTC. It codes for CATSRDRQVGYEQYF. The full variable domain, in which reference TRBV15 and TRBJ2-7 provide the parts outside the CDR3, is DAMVIQNPRYQVTQFGKPVTLSCSQTLNHNVMYWYQQKSSQAPKLLFHYYDKDFNNEADTPDNFQSRRPNTSFCFLDIRSPGLGDTAMYLCATSRDRQVGYEQYFGPGTRLTVT.

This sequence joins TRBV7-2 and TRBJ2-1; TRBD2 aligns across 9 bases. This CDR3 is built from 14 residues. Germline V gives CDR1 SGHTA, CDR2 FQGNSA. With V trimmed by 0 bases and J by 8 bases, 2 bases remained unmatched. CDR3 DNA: TGTGCCAGCAGCTTAGCAGCGGGAGGTTATGAGCAGTTCTTC. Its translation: CASSLAAGGYEQFF.

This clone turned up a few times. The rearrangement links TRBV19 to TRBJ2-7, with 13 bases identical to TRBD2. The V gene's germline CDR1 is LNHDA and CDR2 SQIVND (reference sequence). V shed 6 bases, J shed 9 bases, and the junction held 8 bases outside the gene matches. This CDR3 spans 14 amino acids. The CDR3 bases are TGTGCCAGTAGCCAGGGACTAGCGGGAAACGTGCAGTACTTC. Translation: CASSQGLAGNVQYF.